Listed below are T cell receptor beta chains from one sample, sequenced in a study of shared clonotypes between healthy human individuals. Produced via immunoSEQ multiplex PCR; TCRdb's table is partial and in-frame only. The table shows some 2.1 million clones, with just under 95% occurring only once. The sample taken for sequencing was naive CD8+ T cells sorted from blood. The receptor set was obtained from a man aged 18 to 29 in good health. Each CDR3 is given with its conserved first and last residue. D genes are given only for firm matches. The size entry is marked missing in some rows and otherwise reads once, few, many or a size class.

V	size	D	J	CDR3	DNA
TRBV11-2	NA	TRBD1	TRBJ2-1	CASSYNRGYSQFF	TGTGCCAGCAGTTATAACAGGGGCTACTCGCAGTTCTTC
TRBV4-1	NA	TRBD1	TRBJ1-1	CASSQARDRKPLNTEAFF	TGCGCCAGCAGCCAAGCTAGGGACAGGAAACCTCTGAACACTGAAGCTTTCTTT
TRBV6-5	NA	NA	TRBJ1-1	CASSYSQGKTEAFF	TGTGCCAGCAGTTACTCTCAGGGGAAAACTGAAGCTTTCTTT
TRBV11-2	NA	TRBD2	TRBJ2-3	CASSLDIAGGDTQYF	TGTGCCAGCAGCTTAGATATTGCGGGGGGAGATACGCAGTATTTT
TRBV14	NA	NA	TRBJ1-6	CASSRTHRDPYNSPLHF	TGTGCCAGCAGCCGGACCCACAGGGACCCCTATAATTCACCCCTCCACTTT
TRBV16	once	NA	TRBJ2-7	CASSQLPLGEQYF	TGTGCCAGCAGCCAACTTCCTTTGGGGGAGCAGTACTTC
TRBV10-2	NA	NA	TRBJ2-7	CASSEGVEQYF	TGCGCCAGCAGTGAAGGGGTCGAGCAGTACTTC
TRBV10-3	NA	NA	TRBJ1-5	CAISESWTEINQPQHF	TGTGCCATCAGTGAGTCGTGGACAGAGATCAATCAGCCCCAGCATTTT
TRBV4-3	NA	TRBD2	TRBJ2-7	CASSHGLGFDEQYF	TGCGCCAGCAGCCATGGACTAGGTTTCGACGAGCAGTACTTC
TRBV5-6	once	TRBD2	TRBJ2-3	CASTKPGLAEDTQYF	TGTGCCAGCACGAAACCGGGACTAGCAGAAGATACGCAGTATTTT
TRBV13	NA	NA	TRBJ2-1	CASSFRSSYEQFF	TGTGCCAGCAGCTTTCGGAGTTCATATGAGCAGTTCTTC
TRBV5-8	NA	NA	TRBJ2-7	CASSLRGGEQYF	TGTGCCAGCAGCTTGAGGGGCGGCGAGCAGTACTTC
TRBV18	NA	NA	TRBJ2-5	CASSPRPGVETQYF	TGTGCCAGCTCACCTCGACCGGGGGTAGAGACCCAGTACTTC
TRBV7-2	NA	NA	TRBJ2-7	CASRSGSSYEQYF	TGTGCCAGCAGGTCAGGGAGCTCCTACGAGCAGTACTTC
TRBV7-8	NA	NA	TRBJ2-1	CASSGPGLSYNEQFF	TGTGCCAGCAGCGGACCGGGACTCTCCTACAATGAGCAGTTCTTC
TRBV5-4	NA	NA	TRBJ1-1	CASSFMGGGTEAFF	TGTGCCAGCAGCTTTATGGGGGGCGGTACTGAAGCTTTCTTT
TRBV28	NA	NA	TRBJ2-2	CASSSGITDTGELFF	TGTGCCAGCAGCTCCGGTATCACGGACACCGGGGAGCTGTTTTTT
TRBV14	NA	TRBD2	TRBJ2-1	CASSQDETSAYNEQFF	TGTGCCAGCAGCCAAGATGAGACTAGCGCATACAATGAGCAGTTCTTC
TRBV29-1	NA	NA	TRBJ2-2	CSVEDGQITGELFF	TGCAGCGTTGAAGACGGACAGATCACCGGGGAGCTGTTTTTT
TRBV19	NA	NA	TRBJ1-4	CASSSTGSGSEKLFF	TGTGCCAGTAGCTCGACAGGATCCGGCAGTGAAAAACTGTTTTTT
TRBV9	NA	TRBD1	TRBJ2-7	CASSPNDRGLNEQYF	TGTGCCAGCAGCCCCAATGACAGGGGGCTCAACGAGCAGTACTTC
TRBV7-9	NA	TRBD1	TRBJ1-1	CASSLSQGANTEAFF	TGTGCCAGCAGCTTATCCCAGGGGGCGAACACTGAAGCTTTCTTT
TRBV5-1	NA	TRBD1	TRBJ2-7	CASSFPGGKYEQYF	TGCGCCAGCAGCTTCCCAGGGGGCAAGTACGAGCAGTACTTC
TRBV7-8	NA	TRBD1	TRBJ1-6	CASSGDRDRSSYNSPLHF	TGTGCCAGCAGCGGGGACCGGGACAGGAGCTCCTATAATTCACCCCTCCACTTT
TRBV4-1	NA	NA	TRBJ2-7	CASSHEDRDEQYF	TGCGCCAGCAGCCATGAGGACCGGGACGAGCAGTACTTC
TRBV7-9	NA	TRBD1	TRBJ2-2	CASSSGTGTNTGELFF	TGTGCCAGCAGCTCCGGGACAGGGACGAACACCGGGGAGCTGTTTTTT
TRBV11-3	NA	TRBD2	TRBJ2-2	CASSFTSGSPNTGELFF	TGTGCCAGCAGCTTCACTAGCGGGAGTCCGAACACCGGGGAGCTGTTTTTT
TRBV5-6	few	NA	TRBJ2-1	CASSLGNEQFF	TGTGCCAGCAGCTTGGGGAATGAGCAGTTCTTC
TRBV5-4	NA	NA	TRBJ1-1	CASSYMGENTEAFF	TGTGCCAGCAGCTATATGGGGGAAAACACTGAAGCTTTCTTT
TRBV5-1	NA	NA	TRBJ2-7	CASSLATGLGWEQYF	TGCGCCAGCAGCTTGGCCACAGGTTTGGGGTGGGAGCAGTACTTC
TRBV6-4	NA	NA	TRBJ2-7	CASSARDGPYEQYF	TGTGCCAGCAGCGCGAGGGACGGACCCTACGAGCAGTACTTC
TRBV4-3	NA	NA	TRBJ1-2	CASSQDWGGYGYTF	TGCGCCAGCAGCCAAGATTGGGGCGGCTATGGCTACACCTTC
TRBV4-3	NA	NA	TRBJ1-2	CASSQDAGEDYGYTF	TGCGCCAGCAGCCAAGATGCCGGGGAAGACTATGGCTACACCTTC
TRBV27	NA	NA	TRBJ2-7	CASSSSVGESSYEQYF	TGTGCCAGCAGTTCCTCCGTGGGGGAGAGCTCCTACGAGCAGTACTTC
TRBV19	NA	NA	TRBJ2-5	CASSPHRDEETQYF	TGTGCCAGTAGTCCTCACAGGGACGAAGAGACCCAGTACTTC
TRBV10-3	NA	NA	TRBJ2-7	CAISESVNHEQYF	TGTGCCATCAGTGAGTCGGTTAACCACGAGCAGTACTTC
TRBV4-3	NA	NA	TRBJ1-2	CASSQDSSYLNYGYTF	TGCGCCAGCAGCCAAGACTCCAGCTACCTTAACTATGGCTACACCTTC
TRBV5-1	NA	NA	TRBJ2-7	CASSLTTGISYEQYF	TGCGCCAGCAGCTTGACAACAGGGATATCCTACGAGCAGTACTTC
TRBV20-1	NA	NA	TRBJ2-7	CSARAYEQYF	TGCAGTGCTCGGGCCTACGAGCAGTACTTC
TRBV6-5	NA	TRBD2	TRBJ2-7	CASSYPSGGEQYF	TGTGCCAGCAGTTACCCGTCGGGGGGCGAGCAGTACTTC
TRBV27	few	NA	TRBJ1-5	CASSPTGSNQPQHF	TGTGCCAGCAGTCCAACAGGTAGCAATCAGCCCCAGCATTTT
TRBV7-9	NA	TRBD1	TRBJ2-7	CASSAGQGIEQYF	TGTGCCAGCAGCGCAGGACAGGGGATAGAGCAGTACTTC
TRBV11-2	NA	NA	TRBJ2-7	CASSQTGGLSYEQYF	TGTGCCAGCAGCCAAACCGGGGGGCTCTCCTACGAGCAGTACTTC
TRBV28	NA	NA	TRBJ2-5	CASSLVGGDETQYF	TGTGCCAGCAGTTTAGTCGGGGGCGACGAGACCCAGTACTTC
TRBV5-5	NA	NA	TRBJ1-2	CASSSDGESNYGYTF	TGTGCCAGCAGCTCAGACGGAGAATCTAACTATGGCTACACCTTC
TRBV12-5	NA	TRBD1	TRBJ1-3	CASRSTGGRNTIYF	TGTGCTAGCCGAAGTACAGGGGGGAGAAACACCATATATTTT
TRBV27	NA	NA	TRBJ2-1	CASSLGLTSYNEQFF	TGTGCCAGCAGTTTGGGACTCACATCCTACAATGAGCAGTTCTTC
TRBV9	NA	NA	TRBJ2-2	CASSPRPGQWIGGELFF	TGTGCCAGCAGCCCAAGACCGGGACAATGGATAGGCGGGGAGCTGTTTTTT